The 16 T cell receptor beta chains given below trace back to one sample, sequenced in a study of shared clonotypes between healthy human individuals. Sequenced by immunoSEQ multiplex PCR; TCRdb stores in-frame clones only, minus some. The sample carries roughly 300,000 clones, 87% recorded once. Sequencing input: memory CD8+ T cells sorted from blood. Subset noted: CD45RO+ cells pooled with CCR7-negative TemRA cells. The receptors shown here come from a man younger than 35 in good health.

The chain is built from TRBV28 and TRBJ2-7; 8 bases fit TRBD1. Germline CDR1 is MDHEN and CDR2 is SYDVKM. The V segment lost 6 bases and the J segment 0 bases; nucleotides outside the gene matches: 7. The CDR3 runs to 15 residues. The CDR3 sequence: CASSYGTGASYEQYF. CDR3 nucleotides: TGTGCCAGCAGCTATGGGACAGGTGCCTCCTACGAGCAGTACTTC.

The chain couples TRBV6-5 to TRBJ2-5; no firm D call. The CDR3 runs 13 residues. V was clipped by 6 bases and J by 1 base, with 9 bases between them. Germline CDR1 reads MNHEY; CDR2 reads SVGAGI. As DNA, the CDR3 is TGTGCCAGCAGGGGCCCCCTCCAAGAGACCCAGTACTTC. It encodes CASRGPLQETQYF.

As to this clone: A far larger clone is a single base away, which makes a read error likely. The chain joins TRBV11-1 to TRBJ1-1; the match to TRBD1 covers 7 bases. Germline V gene lookup returns CDR1 SGHAT and CDR2 FQDESV (reference sequence). This CDR3 comprises 14 residues. The V gene end was trimmed by 2 bases and the J gene end by 1 base; junction bases not matched to a gene: 1. The DNA for the CDR3 is TGTGCCAGCAGCTTACAGGGGGAGAACACTGAAGCTTTCTTT. Its translation is CASSLQGENTEAFF.

This clone was seen many times. The gene calls are TRBV9 and TRBJ1-2; weak D call: TRBD1 (6 bases). Germline V gene data show CDR1 as SGDLS and CDR2 as YYNGEE. The CDR3 is made up of 17 amino acids. Deletions cut 1 base from V and 8 bases from J, with 24 bases between. The CDR3 nucleotides read TGTGCCAGCAGCGTATCGGATACAGGGTTTCCCACCGTCGGCTACACCTTC. Translated: CASSVSDTGFPTVGYTF.

The chain employs TRBV6-5 and TRBJ2-3; D is perhaps TRBD1 or TRBD2 (5 bases each). The CDR3 contains 11 residues. The germline V gene encodes CDR1 MNHEY and CDR2 SVGAGI. The V end lost 8 bases, the J end lost 4 bases, and 7 bases lay between the germline ends. CDR3 in DNA: TGTGCCAGCGGGGGTTCAGATACGCAGTATTTT. The encoded protein is CASGGSDTQYF.

This chain links TRBV28 with TRBJ2-4; D is tentatively TRBD1 or TRBD2 (5 bases each). Germline values: CDR1 MDHEN, CDR2 SYDVKM. CDR3 length: 15 residues. The ends were cut back, 6 bases at V and 0 bases at J, with 12 bases in the middle. CDR3 nucleotide sequence: TGTGCCAGCAGGGGGAGACAGCGAGCCAAAAACATTCAGTACTTC. Translating gives CASRGRQRAKNIQYF.

The genes are TRBV7-2 and TRBJ2-7; 13 bases agree with TRBD2. Germline trimming cut 1 base from V and 3 bases from J; bases unmatched to any gene: 3. CDR1 and CDR2 from the germline V gene are SGHTA and FQGNSA. The CDR3 contains 16 residues. The CDR3 sequence is CASSLGTSGSYYEQYF. For the CDR3, the DNA is TGTGCCAGCAGCTTAGGGACTAGCGGGAGTTACTACGAGCAGTACTTC.

This chain joins TRBV7-9 and TRBJ1-6; D is possibly TRBD1 (5 bases). The ends were cut back, 1 base at V and 8 bases at J, with 15 bases in the middle. CDR3 length: 16 residues. Germline V gives CDR1 SEHNR, CDR2 FQNEAQ (reference sequence). In DNA, the CDR3 is TGTGCCAGCAGCTTAGAGAGGGGAGTCCGCGATTCACCCCTCCACTTT. Its protein product is CASSLERGVRDSPLHF.

The chain couples TRBV13 to TRBJ1-2; 9 bases are shared with TRBD1. This CDR3 contains 16 residues. In germline, CDR1 is PRHDT, CDR2 FYEKMQ (reference sequence). After removal of 1 base from V and 7 bases from J, the junction contained 10 bases not matched to a gene. CDR3 region: CASSLEPGTGIRGYTF. DNA for the CDR3: TGTGCCAGCAGCTTAGAGCCCGGGACAGGGATCCGTGGCTACACCTTC.

The rearrangement joins TRBV10-3 to TRBJ2-2, with a weak D call TRBD1 (5 bases). The CDR3 consists of 15 residues. V gave up 2 bases and J gave up 7 bases, with 14 bases separating them. CDR1 and CDR2 from the germline V gene are ENHRY and SYGVKD. The CDR3 coding sequence is TGTGCCATCAGTGAGACAGGTTCCTACCTCGGGGAGCTGTTTTTT. Encoded protein: CAISETGSYLGELFF.

The table lists this clone with a count of one. The genes are TRBV7-2 and TRBJ2-2; the D gene could be TRBD1 or TRBD2 (5 bases each). V lost 5 bases and J lost 5, with 9 bases in between. The CDR3 consists of 13 residues. CDR1 is SGHTA and CDR2 is FQGNSA in the germline V gene. CDR3 in amino acids: CASSPWGTGELFF. CDR3 coding DNA: TGTGCCAGCAGCCCTTGGGGGACCGGGGAGCTGTTTTTT. Full variable domain (remainder filled in from reference TRBV7-2 and TRBJ2-2): GAGVSQSPSNKVTEKGKDVELRCDPISGHTALYWYRQSLGQGLEFLIYFQGNSAPDKSGLPSDRFSAERTGGSVSTLTIQRTQQEDSAVYLCASSPWGTGELFFGEGSRLTVL.

The chain links TRBV14 to TRBJ1-1; D is ambiguous. The CDR3 is made up of 14 amino acids. Germline-derived CDR1 and CDR2 are SGHDN and FVKESK. V lost 4 bases to trimming and J lost 6 bases, with 15 bases between them. CDR3: CASSLTTGSAEAFF. The CDR3 nucleotides read TGTGCCAGCAGCCTAACGACTGGGTCAGCTGAAGCTTTCTTT. The entire variable domain, with the rest obtained from reference TRBV14 and TRBJ1-1, is as follows: EAGVTQFPSHSVIEKGQTVTLRCDPISGHDNLYWYRRVMGKEIKFLLHFVKESKQDESGMPNNRFLAERTGGTYSTLKVQPAELEDSGVYFCASSLTTGSAEAFFGQGTRLTVV.

The V call is TRBV5-1, the J call TRBJ2-1; D is unresolved. V lost 6 bases and J 7 bases, leaving 8 bases between the germline ends. This CDR3 is 11 amino acids long. Germline V gene sequence: CDR1 SGHRS, CDR2 YFSETQ. The CDR3 loop is CASTVGNEQFF. CDR3 DNA: TGCGCCAGCACCGTAGGGAATGAGCAGTTCTTC.

The chain uses TRBV12-5 and TRBJ2-7, with TRBD2 matching 13 bases. V shed 6 bases, J shed 0 bases, and the junction held 8 bases outside the gene matches. The CDR3 runs to 17 residues. Germline loops: CDR1 LGHNT, CDR2 FRNRAP. Here the CDR3 DNA reads TGTGCTAGTGGAACTACCGGGACTAGCGGGACCTCCTACGAGCAGTACTTC. Translated: CASGTTGTSGTSYEQYF.

The CDR3 protein is CASSLERNSYEQYF. The CDR3 DNA sequence: TGTGCCAGCTCACTCGAGCGGAACTCCTACGAGCAGTACTTC. The rearrangement links TRBV18 to TRBJ2-7; D might be TRBD2 (5 bases). Germline V gene lookup returns CDR1 KGHSH and CDR2 LQKENI. V was pared by 4 bases and J by 0 bases, with 10 bases between. CDR3 size: 14 residues.

This clone occurred many times. The chain joins TRBV19 to TRBJ1-5; 8 bases match TRBD1. J lost 5 bases, V lost 5 bases, and 2 bases had no gene match. The V gene's germline CDR1 is LNHDA and CDR2 SQIVND (reference sequence). CDR3 size: 13 residues. The CDR3 region is CASSAQGDQPQHF. The CDR3 bases are TGTGCCAGTAGTGCACAGGGGGATCAGCCCCAGCATTTT.